Following are 5 T cell receptor beta chains from one sample sequenced in a study of shared T cell receptors in the human thymus (dated by TCRdb to the early 2020s). Libraries were made using the immunoSEQ multiplex PCR assay. In TCRdb, the immuneACCESS table is reduced to in-frame sequences with V and J assigned. These tables do not hold every clone; where another copy was compared, an unresolved V gene accounts for under half, and the others remain unexplained. The sample has 650,000 to 950,000 clones on record, approximately 85% of them singletons. The ten largest clones capture roughly 0.01% of the sample. These sequences were also reported in another study, on human thymus T cells.

The sample consisted of thymocytes. The origin of the receptors is a girl under two years old with a congenital heart defect. Donor details come from another sample of the same person, matched by shared clones.

The chain uses TRBV6-1 and TRBJ1-5; D not certain. The CDR3 covers 13 residues. Between the trimmed V and J ends, which lost 5 bases and 6 bases, there was a span of 11 bases. Germline assignment: CDR1 MNHNS and CDR2 SASEGT. The CDR3 DNA reads as TGTGCCAGCAGTAGCGGGAGGCTTCAGCCCCAGCATTTT. This encodes CASSSGRLQPQHF.

The rearrangement links TRBV9 to TRBJ2-1, with D tentatively TRBD2 (7 bases). The CDR3 loop spans 16 amino acids. V was pared by 4 bases and J by 0 bases, with 14 bases between. Germline CDR1 and CDR2: SGDLS and YYNGEE. CDR3 sequence reads: CASSRGGGTSYNEQFF. CDR3 nucleotides: TGTGCCAGCAGCCGAGGGGGGGGGACCTCCTACAATGAGCAGTTCTTC.

The gene calls are TRBV21-1 and TRBJ1-4; the table's D call TRBD1 went unverified against the DNA. TRBV21-1 constitutes a pseudogene. This CDR3 has 17 residues. Here the CDR3 DNA reads TGTGCCAGCAGCAATACCGAAAGTCCCAGGGGGCTAGGAAAACTGTTTTTT. Translation gives CASSNTESPRGLGKLFF.

V is TRBV6-5 and J is TRBJ2-3, with D perhaps matching TRBD2 (6 bases). The CDR3 runs to 15 residues. Deletions cut 1 base from V and 2 bases from J, with 10 bases between. Germline V gene sequence: CDR1 MNHEY, CDR2 SVGAGI. This CDR3 reads CASSYLEGSTDTQYF. DNA for the CDR3: TGTGCCAGCAGTTACTTGGAGGGCTCCACAGATACGCAGTATTTT.

The chain uses TRBV4-1 and TRBJ2-3; TRBD2 aligns across 9 bases. The CDR3 loop spans 15 amino acids. V lost 11 bases, J lost 4 bases, and 13 bases stayed unmatched. In germline, CDR1 is MGHRA, CDR2 YSYEKL. The CDR3 DNA reads TGCGCCTCGGAGGGCGGCGGGGGGGCATCAGATACGCAGTATTTT. As protein: CASEGGGGASDTQYF.